This T cell receptor beta chain was sequenced for a study of shared clonotypes between healthy human individuals. As for the study in general: Donors consisted of two women and a few men between 18 and 49. Study findings and constraints: Clonotypes that were shared across a handful of donors made up 4% to 6% of naive CD4 clonotypes.

Each of the donors was a healthy adult who was HIV-negative and had not had a recent acute infection or vaccination. The assay was run at deep level. The repertoire was sequenced with immunoSEQ multiplex PCR; TCRdb's copy has only in-frame clones and lacks some. The repertoire consists of around 2.5 million clones, with under 95% occurring once and the leading ten covering about 0.34%. A remark on this clone: Antigen unknown.

From germline, CDR1 is MNHNS and CDR2 SASEGT. CDR3 size: 15 residues. After removal of 4 bases from V and 5 bases from J, the junction contained 7 bases not matched to a gene. The sequence derives from a man aged 18 to 29 in good health. Some clones in this sample may be carry-over from other donors' samples. The sample comprised naive CD4+ T cells from PBMCs. Indicated subset: CD45RA+ positively selected. The chain links TRBV6-1 to TRBJ1-5; TRBD1 matches at 8 bases. CDR3 sequence: CASSAWTGKDQPQHF. The CDR3 DNA reads as TGTGCCAGCAGTGCTTGGACAGGGAAGGATCAGCCCCAGCATTTT.